These 11 T cell receptor beta chains were sequenced from one sample in a study of blood T cell repertoires in COVID-19. Repertoires were generated with immunoSEQ multiplex PCR, while TCRdb's copy carries only in-frame clones and drops some. There are roughly 380,000 clones in the sample; roughly 90% occur only once, and approximately 1.5% lies in the top ten. The sequencing input was peripheral blood. The receptors were sampled from a woman in her forties with COVID-19, enrolled during active disease.

V usage is TRBV10-3 and J usage is TRBJ2-5, with D uncertain. V was shortened by 4 bases and J by 2 bases, with 8 bases between the two germline ends. This CDR3 comprises 13 residues. From germline, CDR1 is ENHRY and CDR2 SYGVKD. CDR3 sequence reads: CAISGDTQETQYF. The CDR3 DNA reads TGTGCCATCAGTGGAGACACACAAGAGACCCAGTACTTC.

The chain employs TRBV11-2 and TRBJ2-2; D gene uncertain. CDR3 length: 13 residues. Trimming left V 7 bases short and J 2 bases short, with 8 bases between. The V gene's germline CDR1 is SGHAT and CDR2 FQNNGV. The CDR3 sequence is CASTSYNTGELFF. For the CDR3, the DNA is TGTGCCAGCACCTCCTACAACACCGGGGAGCTGTTTTTT.

The chain uses TRBV27 and TRBJ2-7; maybe TRBD1 (5 bases). Looked up from germline, CDR1 is MNHEY and CDR2 is SMNVEV (reference sequence). The V gene lost 3 bases and the J gene lost 4 bases, with 19 bases spanning the gap. This CDR3 comprises 16 residues. The CDR3 region is CASSFLGGARWYEQYF. The CDR3 nucleotides are TGTGCCAGCAGTTTCCTGGGTGGGGCGAGGTGGTACGAGCAGTACTTC.

The chain links TRBV9 to TRBJ2-7; D perhaps matches TRBD2 (6 bases). This CDR3 has 16 amino acids. From germline, CDR1 is SGDLS and CDR2 YYNGEE. V lost 1 base, J lost 2 bases, and 16 bases lay in between. CDR3 protein: CASSVKPLARAYEQYF. The CDR3 DNA follows: TGTGCCAGCAGCGTAAAACCCCTAGCGAGAGCCTACGAGCAGTACTTC.

The chain uses TRBV7-2 and TRBJ1-4; D unresolved. Germline V gene lookup returns CDR1 SGHTA and CDR2 FQGNSA. This CDR3 is 14 amino acids long. The V and J ends lost 5 bases and 0 bases respectively, with 7 bases between them. The CDR3 here is CASSPSATNEKLFF. The CDR3 coding sequence is TGTGCCAGCAGCCCCAGCGCAACTAATGAAAAACTGTTTTTT.

The V call is TRBV7-2, the J call TRBJ1-4, with D perhaps matching TRBD1 (5 bases). V was clipped by 2 bases and J by 7 bases, with 17 bases between them. The CDR3 has 16 residues. Looked up from germline, CDR1 is SGHTA and CDR2 is FQGNSA. The CDR3 protein is CASSLREGQFGEKLFF. The DNA for the CDR3 is TGTGCCAGCAGCTTACGGGAGGGGCAGTTCGGTGAAAAACTGTTTTTT. The whole variable domain, remainder taken from reference TRBV7-2 and TRBJ1-4, is GAGVSQSPSNKVTEKGKDVELRCDPISGHTALYWYRQSLGQGLEFLIYFQGNSAPDKSGLPSDRFSAERTGGSVSTLTIQRTQQEDSAVYLCASSLREGQFGEKLFFGSGTQLSVL.

The genes are TRBV9 and TRBJ1-1; TRBD1 agrees at 8 bases. The length of the CDR3 is 14 residues. Trimming at V came to 4 bases and at J to 6 bases, leaving 8 bases not matched to a gene. Germline assignment: CDR1 SGDLS and CDR2 YYNGEE. CDR3 nucleotide sequence: TGTGCCAGCAGCCCAAGGACAGGGTTTCCTGAAGCTTTCTTT. Encoded protein: CASSPRTGFPEAFF.

This chain links TRBV7-2 with TRBJ2-7, with 8 bases matching TRBD2. The germline V gene has CDR1 SGHTA and CDR2 FQGNSA. V shed 1 base, J shed 2 bases, and the junction held 7 bases outside the gene matches. This CDR3 has 16 residues. The CDR3 nucleotides are TGTGCCAGCAGCTTAGACGGCGGGGGGCTTCCCTACGAGCAGTACTTC. This gives the protein CASSLDGGGLPYEQYF.

The rearrangement links TRBV6-2 or TRBV6-3 to TRBJ1-5, with D possibly TRBD1 on 5 matching bases. The CDR3 extends over 14 amino acids. CDR1 is MNHEY, CDR2 SVGEGT, per germline. The V and J ends lost 4 bases and 5 bases respectively, with 12 bases between them. The CDR3 sequence: CASSLLGEDQPQHF. In nucleotides, the CDR3 is TGTGCCAGCAGTTTGTTAGGGGAAGATCAGCCCCAGCATTTT.

The gene calls are TRBV18 and TRBJ2-7; 8 bases align to TRBD1. The CDR3 totals 15 residues. J lost 5 bases, V lost 3 bases, and 9 bases had no gene match. Germline V gene sequence: CDR1 KGHSH, CDR2 LQKENI. This CDR3 reads CASSPGTGGRHEQYF. The CDR3 coding sequence is TGTGCCAGCTCACCGGGTACAGGGGGTAGGCACGAGCAGTACTTC.

The chain uses TRBV24-1 and TRBJ2-3; 12 nucleotides line up with TRBD2. This CDR3 spans 16 amino acids. The V gene's germline CDR1 is KGHDR and CDR2 SFDVKD. The V segment lost 5 bases and the J segment 1 base; nucleotides outside the gene matches: 3. CDR3 nucleotide sequence: TGTGCCACCAGTGGTTGGACTAGCGGGGGCACAGATACGCAGTATTTT. Translated, it gives CATSGWTSGGTDTQYF.